This T cell receptor (beta chain) was captured by sequencing in a study of response to subunit inactivated influenza vaccine. This clonotype occurred a few times. The antigen is not known. TCRdb processed the RT-PCR reads anew with MiXCR; each CDR3 protein has one entry. The sample has around 580,000 distinct CDR3 sequences, approximately 14% seen once. The CDR3 loop spans 20 amino acids. The germline CDR1 and CDR2 sequences are LGHNA and YSLEER. The V and J ends lost 0 bases and 5 bases, in that order; junction bases with no gene match: 17. Findings and caveats of the study: There was a suggestion from the authors that each seasonal influenza vaccination recruits few new T cells.

This receptor was identified in a man aged 45-60 years who received an inactivated influenza vaccine. This material consisted of PBMCs from blood, taken approximately 13 days after vaccination. The chain combines TRBV4-3 with TRBJ2-3; TRBD2 matches at 10 bases. CDR3 loop: CASSQDSRPGEREGRDTQYF. CDR3 DNA sequence: TGCGCCAGCAGCCAAGATAGTCGCCCGGGGGAGCGGGAGGGAAGAGATACGCAGTATTTT.